Below are 24 T cell receptor beta chains sequenced from a single sample in a study of technical replicates of blood from four donors. Sequencing used immunoSEQ multiplex PCR; TCRdb keeps in-frame clones, though not all of them. The sample contains approximately 70,000 clones, approximately 93% of which appear only once. Sequenced material: PBMCs. The receptors derive from a human donor in good health. Some clones in this sample may be carry-over from other donors' samples.

In this sample, this clone turned up many times. This sequence joins TRBV10-1 and TRBJ2-2, with D perhaps matching TRBD2 (5 bases). V was shortened by 0 bases and J by 1 base, with 12 bases between the two germline ends. CDR1 is WNHNN and CDR2 is SYGVQD in the germline V gene (reference sequence). CDR3 size: 17 residues. In DNA form, the CDR3 reads TGCGCCAGCAGTGAGTCGACTCGTAGCGTGAACACCGGGGAGCTGTTTTTT. This encodes CASSESTRSVNTGELFF.

This clone was detected a few times. The V call is TRBV6-6, the J call TRBJ1-2; TRBD1 might be the D (6 bases). Germline assignment: CDR1 MNHNY and CDR2 SVGAGI (reference sequence). CDR3 size: 15 residues. V was clipped by 2 bases and J by 4 bases, with 14 bases between them. The CDR3 bases are TGTGCCAGCAGTTACACCACAGGGTTAGGCTATGGCTACACCTTC. The encoded protein is CASSYTTGLGYGYTF.

This clone turned up a few times. CDR3 in DNA: TGTGCCAGCAGGAACAGGGGGCTTGGCTACACCTTC. Protein: CASRNRGLGYTF. This chain links TRBV27 with TRBJ1-2, with 9 bases aligning to TRBD1. Germline CDR1 is MNHEY and CDR2 is SMNVEV (reference sequence). The CDR3 loop spans 12 amino acids. J was trimmed by 7 bases and V by 6 bases; bases with no gene match: 3.

This chain uses TRBV5-1 with TRBJ2-3, with TRBD2 identical over 12 bases. The CDR3 extends over 14 amino acids. Trimming at V came to 3 bases and at J to 4 bases, leaving 0 bases not matched to a gene. Per germline, CDR1 SGHRS and CDR2 YFSETQ. The CDR3 loop reads CASSSSGGADTQYF. The CDR3 nucleotides are TGCGCCAGCAGCTCTAGCGGGGGGGCAGATACGCAGTATTTT.

J is TRBJ1-5 and V is TRBV6-1; weak D call: TRBD1 (6 bases). Germline lookup yields CDR1 MNHNS and CDR2 SASEGT. CDR3 length: 15 residues. V lost 8 bases and J 1 base, leaving 15 bases between the germline ends. The CDR3, as DNA: TGTGCCAGCCGAGGGGGGGCGCAGAGCAATCAGCCCCAGCATTTT. This codes for CASRGGAQSNQPQHF.

The J gene is TRBJ2-7, the V gene TRBV10-3; perhaps TRBD2 as D (6 bases). Trimming pared 6 bases from V and 3 bases from J, leaving 9 bases between. The CDR3 loop spans 12 amino acids. The germline V gene has CDR1 ENHRY and CDR2 SYGVKD. CDR3 loop: CAIRRDGYEQYF. In DNA form, the CDR3 reads TGTGCCATCAGGCGGGACGGCTACGAGCAGTACTTC.

The CDR3 region is CASSSRAGDTQYF. The CDR3 DNA follows: TGTGCCAGCAGCTCCCGGGCGGGAGATACGCAGTATTTT. The chain uses TRBV11-1 and TRBJ2-3; weak D call: TRBD2 (5 bases). Germline V lookup: CDR1 SGHAT, CDR2 FQDESV (reference sequence). The CDR3 runs 13 residues. Trimming stripped 4 bases from V and 5 bases from J, with 10 bases between.

J is TRBJ2-7 and V is TRBV19, with unresolved D. The CDR3 sequence is 14 residues long. CDR1 is LNHDA and CDR2 is SQIVND in the germline V gene (reference sequence). V was cut by 8 bases and J by 0 bases, with 14 bases left in between. CDR3 coding DNA: TGTGCCAGTCGGAAGGAGCCCAACTCCTACGAGCAGTACTTC. Its protein is CASRKEPNSYEQYF.

The chain joins TRBV5-1 to TRBJ2-7; 8 nucleotides agree with TRBD2. The V segment lost 3 bases and the J segment 3 bases; nucleotides outside the gene matches: 8. The V gene's germline CDR1 is SGHRS and CDR2 YFSETQ. The CDR3 loop spans 15 amino acids. The CDR3 loop is CASSSPGRGVYEQYF. The CDR3, as DNA: TGCGCCAGCAGCTCCCCGGGGCGGGGGGTCTACGAGCAGTACTTC.

The count of this clone is one. The CDR3 DNA sequence: TGTGCCAGCAGCGTAGACGTGCGGGAGGGGGCCTACGAGCAGTACTTC. Its protein product is CASSVDVREGAYEQYF. V is TRBV9 and J is TRBJ2-7; 9 nucleotides match TRBD2. The CDR3 has 16 residues. The germline CDR1 and CDR2 sequences are SGDLS and YYNGEE. The trim removed 0 bases at V and 2 bases at J, leaving 6 bases unmatched.

This CDR3 reads CASSSSGSQYNEQFF. DNA of the CDR3: TGTGCCAGCAGCAGCTCCGGGAGCCAATACAATGAGCAGTTCTTC. The rearrangement links TRBV5-6 to TRBJ2-1; D is possibly TRBD2 (6 bases). Germline CDR1 is SGHDT and CDR2 is YYEEEE. The ends were cut back, 4 bases at V and 4 bases at J, with 15 bases in the middle. The CDR3 consists of 15 residues.

The gene calls are TRBV9 and TRBJ1-4, with TRBD1 matching 7 bases. CDR3 length: 15 residues. Germline assignment: CDR1 SGDLS and CDR2 YYNGEE. J lost 2 bases, V lost 4 bases, and 5 bases had no gene match. Here the CDR3 DNA reads TGTGCCAGCAGCAAACAGGGGTTTACTAATGAAAAACTGTTTTTT. Translated, it gives CASSKQGFTNEKLFF.

This clone was recorded only once. The J gene is TRBJ2-5, the V gene TRBV7-8, with a weak D call TRBD2 (5 bases). The germline V gene has CDR1 SGHVS and CDR2 FQNEAQ. The V gene lost 1 base and the J gene lost 4 bases, with 16 bases spanning the gap. CDR3 length equals 16 residues. The CDR3 region has the DNA TGTGCCAGCAGCTTAGAAGCAGGCTTCGAGGGAGAGACCCAGTACTTC. Amino acid sequence: CASSLEAGFEGETQYF. Full variable domain (outside the CDR3, taken from reference TRBV7-8 and TRBJ2-5): GAGVSQSPRYKVAKRGQDVALRCDPISGHVSLFWYQQALGQGPEFLTYFQNEAQLDKSGLPSDRFFAERPEGSVSTLKIQRTQQEDSAVYLCASSLEAGFEGETQYFGPGTRLLVL.

The chain carries TRBV7-9 and TRBJ1-3; D unresolved. The germline V gene encodes CDR1 SEHNR and CDR2 FQNEAQ (reference sequence). Trimming left V 4 bases short and J 7 bases short, with 11 bases between. The CDR3 spans 13 residues. The chain's CDR3 is CASSSARRNTIYF. The CDR3 DNA follows: TGTGCCAGCAGCTCGGCCCGGAGGAACACCATATATTTT. The variable domain in full, completed from reference TRBV7-9 and TRBJ1-3, reads DTGVSQNPRHKITKRGQNVTFRCDPISEHNRLYWYRQTLGQGPEFLTYFQNEAQLEKSRLLSDRFSAERPKGSFSTLEIQRTEQGDSAMYLCASSSARRNTIYFGEGSWLTVV.

The gene calls are TRBV6-6 and TRBJ2-7; D is undetermined. Trimming took off 6 bases at V and 4 bases at J, with 10 bases between the two ends. Germline V gene lookup returns CDR1 MNHNY and CDR2 SVGAGI (reference sequence). CDR3 length: 12 residues. CDR3 in amino acids: CASRDKRYEQYF. The DNA for the CDR3 is TGTGCCAGCAGGGATAAGAGGTACGAGCAGTACTTC.

The CDR3 DNA sequence: TGTGCCAGCAGCTTAGGGATCGGGTACGGTCAGCCCCAGCATTTT. It codes for CASSLGIGYGQPQHF. The rearrangement joins TRBV7-6 to TRBJ1-5, with D hard to call. From germline, CDR1 is SGHVS and CDR2 FNYEAQ. Trimming took off 1 base at V and 6 bases at J, with 13 bases between the two ends. This CDR3 is 15 amino acids long.

The gene calls are TRBV12-5 and TRBJ1-5, with TRBD1 matching over 7 bases. The germline CDR1 and CDR2 sequences are LGHNT and FRNRAP. V was clipped by 1 base and J by 9 bases; unmatched bases: 6. The CDR3 length is 14 residues. The CDR3 reads CASGLDHDRAPQHF. The CDR3 nucleotides are TGTGCTAGTGGTTTGGATCACGACAGGGCGCCCCAGCATTTT.

The chain recombines TRBV27 with TRBJ1-1; 7 bases align to TRBD1. Germline trimming cut 5 bases from V and 1 base from J; bases unmatched to any gene: 4. CDR1 is MNHEY and CDR2 is SMNVEV in the germline V gene (reference sequence). This CDR3 is built from 14 residues. The CDR3 region is CASSRQGGNTEAFF. The CDR3, as DNA: TGTGCCAGCAGTAGACAGGGTGGGAACACTGAAGCTTTCTTT.

The chain combines TRBV7-9 with TRBJ2-7; D is uncertain. CDR1 and CDR2 (germline): SEHNR, FQNEAQ (reference sequence). The germline V and J ends were trimmed by 4 bases and 5 bases, with 15 bases remaining between them. The CDR3 contains 14 residues. The CDR3 DNA is TGTGCCAGCAGCTCCCTAGAAGACCTTAACGAGCAGTACTTC. Protein product: CASSSLEDLNEQYF.

The CDR3 DNA reads TGTGCCAGCAGTTACCGGGGGGCCTCCGGTGAGACCCAGTACTTC. It translates to CASSYRGASGETQYF. The rearrangement joins TRBV6-5 to TRBJ2-5, with D tentatively TRBD2 (7 bases). This CDR3 region has 15 residues. Germline V lookup: CDR1 MNHEY, CDR2 SVGAGI. Trimming took 2 bases from V and 5 from J, leaving 15 bases between them.

The rearrangement uses TRBV6-6 and TRBJ1-5, with D maybe TRBD1 (5 bases). From germline, CDR1 is MNHNY and CDR2 SVGAGI (reference sequence). The CDR3 is made up of 15 amino acids. Trimming removed 6 bases at V and 6 bases at J, with 18 bases between. CDR3 loop: CASSGGGVVVQPQHF. The CDR3 DNA reads as TGTGCCAGCAGCGGGGGGGGTGTTGTGGTTCAGCCCCAGCATTTT.

The chain joins TRBV7-8 to TRBJ2-7, with D possibly being TRBD2 (5 bases). Per germline, CDR1 SGHVS and CDR2 FQNEAQ. This CDR3 comprises 14 residues. V gave up 4 bases and J gave up 3 bases, with 13 bases separating them. DNA for the CDR3: TGTGCCAGCAGCTACCTTAGCCGGGGCTACGAGCAGTACTTC. Its protein product is CASSYLSRGYEQYF.

The J gene is TRBJ1-2, the V gene TRBV30, with a possible D match to TRBD1 (6 bases). The length of the CDR3 is 12 residues. The germline V gene encodes CDR1 GTSNPN and CDR2 SVGIG (reference sequence). V lost 3 bases and J lost 4, with 9 bases in between. This CDR3 is CAWSSGAYGYTF. As DNA, the CDR3 is TGTGCCTGGAGCTCAGGGGCCTATGGCTACACCTTC.

This clone was counted between two and nine times. The J gene is TRBJ1-2, the V gene TRBV7-9, with a possible D match to TRBD1 (5 bases). V was clipped by 6 bases and J by 7 bases, with 12 bases between them. In germline, CDR1 is SEHNR, CDR2 FQNEAQ (reference sequence). The CDR3 totals 12 residues. The DNA of the CDR3 is TGTGCCAGCAGGGGGGGATCCCTTGGCTACACCTTC. The encoded protein is CASRGGSLGYTF.